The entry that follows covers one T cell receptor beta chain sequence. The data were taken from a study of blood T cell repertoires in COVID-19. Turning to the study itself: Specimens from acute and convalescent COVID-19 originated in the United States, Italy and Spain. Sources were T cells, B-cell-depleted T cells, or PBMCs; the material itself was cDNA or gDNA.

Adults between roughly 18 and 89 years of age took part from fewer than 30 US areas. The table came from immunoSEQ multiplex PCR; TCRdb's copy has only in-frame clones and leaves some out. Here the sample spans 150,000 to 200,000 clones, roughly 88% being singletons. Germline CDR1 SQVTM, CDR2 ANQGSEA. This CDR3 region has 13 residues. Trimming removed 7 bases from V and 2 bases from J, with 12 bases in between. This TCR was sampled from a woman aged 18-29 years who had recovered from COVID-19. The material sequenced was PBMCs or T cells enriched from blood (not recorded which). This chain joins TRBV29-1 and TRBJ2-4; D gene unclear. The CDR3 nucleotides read TGCAGCGCCATGACACGATCCAAAAACATTCAGTACTTC. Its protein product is CSAMTRSKNIQYF.